A selection of T cell receptor beta chains follows, all from one sample in a study of blood T cells in healthy people across ages. TCRdb independently ran MiXCR on the 5' RACE reads; one entry per CDR3 protein. Of around 650,000 distinct CDR3 sequences in the sample, around 38% were seen once. Sequenced input: blood. Receptors were obtained from an elderly man in good health. Both conserved end residues are part of each CDR3. A D gene is named only where the DNA matches it firmly. The size field is filled for only some rows; it gives once, few, many or a size class.

j_gene | d_gene | v_gene | abundance | CDR3aa | CDR3nt
TRBJ2-3 | TRBD1 | TRBV29-1 | many | CSGKNRDSYTDTQYF | TGCAGCGGCAAGAACCGGGACAGCTACACAGATACGCAGTATTTT
TRBJ2-1 | - | TRBV11-1 | - | CASSSTRGIYNEQFF | TGTGCCAGCAGCTCTACTAGGGGGATCTACAATGAGCAGTTCTTC
TRBJ2-5 | TRBD2 | TRBV7-2 | many | CASSLGPSGRGQETQYF | TGTGCCAGCAGCTTAGGTCCTAGCGGGAGGGGTCAAGAGACCCAGTACTTC
TRBJ2-5 | TRBD2 | TRBV6-2/TRBV6-3 | - | CASRLAGGRQETQYF | TGTGCCAGCAGACTAGCGGGGGGGCGCCAAGAGACCCAGTACTTC
TRBJ2-1 | - | TRBV11-2 | - | CASSRAPSSAISYNEQFF | TGTGCCAGCAGCCGAGCCCCCAGTAGCGCCATCTCCTACAATGAGCAGTTCTTC
TRBJ1-5 | TRBD1 | TRBV20-1 | many | CSASPGQGGIQPQHF | TGCAGTGCTAGCCCGGGACAGGGGGGTATTCAGCCCCAGCATTTT
TRBJ2-3 | TRBD2 | TRBV28 | few | CASSFSSSGYTDTQYF | TGTGCCAGCAGTTTCAGTTCTAGCGGGTACACAGATACGCAGTATTTT
TRBJ2-7 | - | TRBV20-1 | - | CSARDPTGRSEQYF | TGCAGTGCTAGAGATCCGACAGGGAGGTCCGAGCAGTACTTC
TRBJ2-7 | - | TRBV28 | few | CASNEQGRSYEQYF | TGTGCCAGCAACGAACAGGGTCGTTCCTACGAGCAGTACTTC
TRBJ2-1 | TRBD2 | TRBV27 | few | CASSYHSGGWEQFF | TGTGCCAGCAGTTATCATAGCGGGGGCTGGGAGCAGTTCTTC
TRBJ1-2 | - | TRBV20-1 | - | CSARVGSNYGYTF | TGCAGTGCTAGAGTAGGGTCTAACTATGGCTACACCTTC
TRBJ2-3 | - | TRBV7-2 | - | CASSSEAADTQYF | TGTGCCAGCAGCTCCGAGGCCGCAGATACGCAGTATTTT
TRBJ2-3 | - | TRBV5-4 | - | CASSPGGRGNTDTQYF | TGTGCCAGCAGCCCCGGAGGGCGGGGAAACACAGATACGCAGTATTTT
TRBJ2-7 | - | TRBV29-1 | few | CSVLSGGYEQYF | TGCAGCGTCCTTTCCGGGGGCTACGAGCAGTACTTC
TRBJ1-1 | - | TRBV4-2 | few | CASSLRDNLNTEAFF | TGTGCCAGCAGCCTAAGGGACAACTTGAACACTGAAGCTTTCTTT
TRBJ2-7 | TRBD2 | TRBV20-1 | - | CSATAGNPYEQYF | TGCAGTGCTACAGCGGGGAACCCCTACGAGCAGTACTTC
TRBJ2-7 | - | TRBV21-1 | many | CASSKAYCLFSYEQYF | TGTGCCAGCAGCAAAGCCTACTGCCTTTTTTCCTACGAGCAGTACTTC
TRBJ2-7 | TRBD2 | TRBV7-2 | - | CASSTRTSVKAYEQYF | TGTGCCAGCAGCACTCGGACTAGCGTAAAAGCCTACGAGCAGTACTTC
TRBJ1-2 | TRBD1 | TRBV7-9 | - | CASSWSAATGGLGYTF | TGTGCCAGCAGCTGGAGTGCTGCGACAGGGGGCCTTGGCTACACCTTC
TRBJ2-1 | - | TRBV5-6 | - | CASSLWVTSRRNEQFF | TGTGCCAGCAGCTTGTGGGTGACTAGTAGGCGGAATGAGCAGTTCTTC
TRBJ1-5 | - | TRBV20-1 | - | CSARQVGNQPQHF | TGCAGTGCTAGGCAGGTGGGCAATCAGCCCCAGCATTTT
TRBJ1-2 | TRBD1 | TRBV12-3/TRBV12-4 | few | CASTPGQVYGYTF | TGTGCCAGCACCCCGGGACAGGTCTATGGCTACACCTTC
TRBJ1-2 | TRBD1 | TRBV27 | - | CASSLLGPGGYGYTF | TGTGCCAGCAGTTTGTTGGGACCAGGGGGCTATGGCTACACCTTC
TRBJ2-4 | - | TRBV5-6 | many | CASSPSGAKNIQYF | TGTGCCAGCAGCCCCTCCGGGGCGAAAAACATTCAGTACTTC
TRBJ2-7 | - | TRBV24-1 | - | CATSEAGNEQYF | TGTGCCACCAGTGAGGCGGGAAACGAGCAGTACTTC
TRBJ2-5 | - | TRBV7-9 | - | CASSPTSVKETQYF | TGTGCCAGCAGCCCGACCTCCGTAAAAGAGACCCAGTACTTC
TRBJ2-5 | TRBD2 | TRBV5-1 | - | CASSLTGTSIQETQYF | TGCGCCAGCAGCTTAACCGGGACTAGCATTCAAGAGACCCAGTACTTT
TRBJ2-1 | - | TRBV9 | - | CASRAEPGETQFF | TGTGCCAGCAGAGCAGAGCCGGGGGAGACCCAGTTCTTC
TRBJ2-3 | - | TRBV5-1 | once | CACSHPARGAADTQYF | TGCGCCTGCAGCCATCCCGCGAGGGGGGCGGCAGATACGCAGTATTTT
TRBJ2-3 | TRBD2 | TRBV5-1 | - | CASIAVAGGTDTQYF | TGCGCCAGCATCGCCGTAGCGGGGGGGACAGATACGCAGTATTTT
TRBJ2-1 | TRBD2 | TRBV30 | - | CAWSDGSGGPSELFF | TGTGCCTGGAGTGATGGTAGCGGGGGGCCAAGTGAGTTGTTCTTC
TRBJ2-7 | - | TRBV9 | - | CASSVGSWSSYEQYF | TGTGCCAGCAGCGTAGGTTCCTGGAGCTCCTACGAGCAGTACTTC
TRBJ2-1 | TRBD2 | TRBV27 | few | CASILRGLGYNEQFF | TGTGCCAGCATTTTACGGGGACTAGGCTACAATGAGCAGTTCTTC
TRBJ2-4 | TRBD2 | TRBV6-2/TRBV6-3 | - | CASSPLVEAISSGGVNIQYF | TGTGCCAGCAGCCCCTTGGTGGAGGCTATTTCTAGCGGGGGGGTAAACATTCAGTACTTC
TRBJ2-3 | - | TRBV4-1 | - | CASSQEPSTDTQYF | TGCGCCAGCAGCCAAGAACCCAGCACAGATACGCAGTATTTT
TRBJ2-5 | - | TRBV6-5 | - | CASSPLGGQGETQYF | TGTGCCAGCAGCCCCTTAGGAGGGCAGGGGGAGACCCAGTACTTC
TRBJ2-3 | TRBD2 | TRBV20-1 | few | CSARDAGGPSDTQYF | TGCAGTGCTAGAGACGCGGGGGGGCCCTCAGATACGCAGTATTTT
TRBJ1-2 | - | TRBV9 | - | CASSYGADYGYTF | TGTGCCAGCAGCTATGGAGCGGACTATGGCTACACCTTC
TRBJ2-3 | TRBD1 | TRBV7-2 | few | CASSLSPTGVRTDTQYF | TGTGCCAGCAGCTTATCCCCAACAGGGGTTCGCACAGATACGCAGTATTTT
TRBJ2-1 | - | TRBV20-1 | - | CSAPSSGKGGNEQFF | TGCAGTGCCCCGAGTAGCGGAAAGGGGGGGAATGAGCAGTTCTTC
TRBJ2-5 | - | TRBV7-6 | - | CASSLSLGQFGETQYF | TGTGCCAGCAGCTTATCATTAGGGCAGTTCGGAGAGACCCAGTACTTC
TRBJ1-5 | - | TRBV6-1 | - | CASSPILAQPQHF | TGTGCCAGCAGTCCTATTCTTGCACAGCCCCAGCATTTT
TRBJ2-1 | TRBD2 | TRBV27 | few | CASSSSGTSGNEQFF | TGTGCCAGCAGTTCCTCCGGGACTAGCGGAAATGAGCAGTTCTTC
TRBJ2-7 | - | TRBV13 | - | CASSPTGLSAEQYF | TGTGCCAGCAGCCCGACGGGACTGTCAGCCGAGCAGTACTTC
TRBJ1-2 | TRBD1 | TRBV4-3 | many | CASSQELQGNYGYTF | TGCGCCAGCAGCCAAGAATTACAGGGGAACTATGGCTACACCTTC
TRBJ2-5 | - | TRBV9 | - | CASSVALGFETQYF | TGTGCCAGCAGCGTAGCATTGGGGTTTGAGACCCAGTACTTC
TRBJ2-5 | TRBD1 | TRBV10-3 | many | CAISATGLETQYF | TGTGCCATCAGTGCGACAGGGTTAGAGACCCAGTACTTC
TRBJ2-7 | - | TRBV5-1 | - | CASSLEPFEQYF | TGCGCCAGCAGCTTGGAGCCCTTCGAGCAGTACTTC